This entry lists 30 T cell receptor beta chains sequenced from one sample in a study of shared clonotypes between healthy human individuals. The method was immunoSEQ multiplex PCR; TCRdb's version includes in-frame clones alone and lacks a portion of them. The table lists millions of clones, more than 90% of them singletons. The sequenced sample consisted of naive CD4+ T cells sorted from blood. Subset in this sample: CD45RA+ positively selected. These receptors all come from a man younger than 35 in good health.

The V gene is TRBV4-1, the J gene TRBJ2-3; D perhaps matches TRBD2 (6 bases). Germline V gene sequence: CDR1 MGHRA, CDR2 YSYEKL. This CDR3 contains 16 residues. The germline V and J ends were trimmed by 5 bases and 1 base, with 16 bases remaining between them. CDR3 amino acids: CASSKTGLGRTDTQYF. The CDR3 DNA reads TGCGCCAGCAGCAAGACGGGACTGGGGCGCACAGATACGCAGTATTTT.

This clone was observed a few times. The chain employs TRBV18 and TRBJ2-4; unclear D gene. CDR3 size: 11 residues. Trimming shortened V by 6 bases and J by 7 bases, and 7 bases separated the two germline ends. The germline V gene has CDR1 KGHSH and CDR2 LQKENI. DNA of the CDR3: TGTGCCAGCTCGGCGGAGAACATTCAGTACTTC. Encoded protein: CASSAENIQYF.

V usage is TRBV7-2 and J usage is TRBJ2-2; a weak D match, TRBD2 (5 bases). The V gene's germline CDR1 is SGHTA and CDR2 FQGNSA. V was cut by 1 base and J by 3 bases, with 18 bases left in between. This CDR3 is built from 18 residues. CDR3 sequence (DNA): TGTGCCAGCAGCTTAGTATCGGGCGGGCGGCGTGACACCGGGGAGCTGTTTTTT. This translates into CASSLVSGGRRDTGELFF.

The rearrangement uses TRBV7-2 and TRBJ1-1; a possible D gene is TRBD1 (6 bases). The germline gives CDR1 SGHTA, CDR2 FQGNSA. This CDR3 is built from 15 residues. Deletions cut 6 bases from V and 5 bases from J, with 19 bases between. CDR3 loop: CASREAGAPITEAFF. For the CDR3, the DNA is TGTGCCAGCAGGGAGGCAGGGGCTCCTATAACTGAAGCTTTCTTT.

V usage is TRBV19 and J usage is TRBJ1-1; D gene uncertain. The germline V gene encodes CDR1 LNHDA and CDR2 SQIVND (reference sequence). Trimming took 5 bases from V and 0 from J, leaving 10 bases between them. The length of the CDR3 is 14 residues. CDR3 region: CASSPTRVNTEAFF. The CDR3 DNA reads TGTGCCAGTAGTCCTACTAGGGTGAACACTGAAGCTTTCTTT. The variable domain in full, with the rest retrieved from reference TRBV19 and TRBJ1-1, is DGGITQSPKYLFRKEGQNVTLSCEQNLNHDAMYWYRQDPGQGLRLIYYSQIVNDFQKGDIAEGYSVSREKKESFPLTVTSAQKNPTAFYLCASSPTRVNTEAFFGQGTRLTVV.

This clone was recorded once. The chain links TRBV7-8 to TRBJ1-1; no clear D gene. Trimming took 1 base from V and 1 from J, leaving 10 bases between them. CDR1 is SGHVS and CDR2 is FQNEAQ in the germline V gene. There are 15 residues in the CDR3. The CDR3 DNA follows: TGTGCCAGCAGCTTAGGTACTAAATCGAACACTGAAGCTTTCTTT. This translates into CASSLGTKSNTEAFF.

CDR3 coding DNA: TGTGCCAGCAGCGGAACAGGGGCCTACGAGCAGTACTTC. Its protein product is CASSGTGAYEQYF. The V gene is TRBV7-2, the J gene TRBJ2-7, with 7 nucleotides matching TRBD1. In germline, CDR1 is SGHTA, CDR2 FQGNSA. V dropped 5 bases and J dropped 2; count of bases not matched to a gene: 3. The CDR3 consists of 13 residues.

The J gene is TRBJ1-2, the V gene TRBV6-5, with TRBD1 matching 10 bases. CDR3 size: 12 residues. With 5 bases clipped from V and 8 bases from J, the junction kept 2 bases outside the gene matches. Germline CDR1 MNHEY, CDR2 SVGAGI. CDR3 coding DNA: TGTGCCAGCAGTGGGACAGGGGAAGGCTACACCTTC. Translating it yields CASSGTGEGYTF.

The chain uses TRBV2 and TRBJ2-3, with TRBD2 as a possible D gene (6 bases). The CDR3 has 15 amino acids. The ends were cut back, 5 bases at V and 2 bases at J, with 14 bases in the middle. From germline, CDR1 is SNHLY and CDR2 FYNNEI. CDR3 coding DNA: TGTGCCAGCAGTACAGGACTACCCAACACAGATACGCAGTATTTT. The encoded protein is CASSTGLPNTDTQYF.

The chain uses TRBV7-2 and TRBJ1-2, with 7 nucleotides matching TRBD1. Germline lookup yields CDR1 SGHTA and CDR2 FQGNSA. V trimming: 8 bases; J trimming: 2 bases; junction bases outside the gene matches: 8. The CDR3 runs to 14 residues. The CDR3 sequence is CASGPGTVNYGYTF. Written as DNA, the CDR3 is TGTGCCAGCGGCCCGGGGACAGTCAACTATGGCTACACCTTC.

The gene calls are TRBV30 and TRBJ2-1, with D perhaps TRBD1 or TRBD2 (5 bases each). Germline-derived CDR1 and CDR2 are GTSNPN and SVGIG (reference sequence). Trimming cost V 0 bases and J 7 bases, with 10 bases left between them. This CDR3 has 13 amino acids. The CDR3 loop reads CAWSVLEGNEQFF. The CDR3 coding sequence is TGTGCCTGGAGTGTACTAGAGGGGAATGAGCAGTTCTTC.

A few counts support this clone. Distinct nucleotide sequences in the sample also encode this CDR3. V is TRBV5-1 and J is TRBJ1-1, with TRBD1 as a possible D gene (5 bases). This CDR3 is built from 13 residues. V was pared by 4 bases and J by 1 base, with 8 bases between. The germline gives CDR1 SGHRS, CDR2 YFSETQ. CDR3 residues: CASSTGPNTEAFF. In DNA form, the CDR3 reads TGCGCCAGCAGCACAGGCCCGAACACTGAAGCTTTCTTT.

On this clone: At the DNA level, this CDR3 is encoded by other sequences in the same sample as well. The rearrangement links TRBV4-2 to TRBJ2-1; D is unclear. The V gene's germline CDR1 is LGHNA and CDR2 YNFKEQ. The CDR3 is 11 amino acids. The germline V and J ends were trimmed by 1 base and 9 bases, with 4 bases remaining between them. The CDR3 DNA is TGTGCCAGCAGCCAAGGGAGTGAGCAGTTCTTC. The encoded protein is CASSQGSEQFF.

The chain employs TRBV28 and TRBJ2-2, with 10 positions matching TRBD2. Germline CDR1 is MDHEN and CDR2 is SYDVKM. CDR3 length: 16 amino acids. Trimming removed 5 bases from V and 2 bases from J; junction bases left unmatched: 5. CDR3 coding DNA: TGTGCCAGCAGTCGATCTAGCGGGGGTAACACCGGGGAGCTGTTTTTT. This gives the protein CASSRSSGGNTGELFF. The variable domain in full, with the rest retrieved from reference TRBV28 and TRBJ2-2, is DVKVTQSSRYLVKRTGEKVFLECVQDMDHENMFWYRQDPGLGLRLIYFSYDVKMKEKGDIPEGYSVSREKKERFSLILESASTNQTSMYLCASSRSSGGNTGELFFGEGSRLTVL.

This clone was detected a few times. The gene calls are TRBV7-3 and TRBJ1-1; 8 bases line up with TRBD1. Losses at the gene ends were 4 bases for V and 11 bases for J; bases not matched to a gene: 12. Germline CDR1 and CDR2: SGHTA and FQGTGA. The CDR3 loop spans 14 amino acids. DNA of the CDR3: TGTGCCAGCAGCTCCACAGGGGGTCGGACCCCGGCTTTCTTT. The encoded protein is CASSSTGGRTPAFF.

The chain is built from TRBV2 and TRBJ2-7; TRBD1 might be the D (6 bases). V was shortened by 7 bases and J by 4 bases, with 11 bases between the two germline ends. This CDR3 is built from 12 residues. Germline assignment: CDR1 SNHLY and CDR2 FYNNEI. The CDR3 coding sequence is TGTGCCAGCACAGGGGATGGGTACGAGCAGTACTTC. The encoded protein is CASTGDGYEQYF. The whole variable domain, filled in from reference TRBV2 and TRBJ2-7, reads EPEVTQTPSHQVTQMGQEVILRCVPISNHLYFYWYRQILGQKVEFLVSFYNNEISEKSEIFDDQFSVERPDGSNFTLKIRSTKLEDSAMYFCASTGDGYEQYFGPGTRLTVT.

This chain links TRBV18 with TRBJ1-5; D gene ambiguous. Trimming took 1 base from V and 0 from J, leaving 10 bases between them. In germline, CDR1 is KGHSH, CDR2 LQKENI. The CDR3 consists of 16 residues. CDR3 nucleotides: TGTGCCAGCTCACCACAGAGCCCCATTAGCAATCAGCCCCAGCATTTT. Translating it yields CASSPQSPISNQPQHF.

This clone showed up just a few times. The chain links TRBV30 to TRBJ1-1; no clear D. The CDR3 loop spans 13 amino acids. V was shortened by 2 bases and J by 2 bases, with 9 bases between the two germline ends. CDR1 and CDR2 (germline): GTSNPN, SVGIG (reference sequence). This chain's CDR3 is CAWSLRQNTEAFF. DNA for the CDR3: TGTGCCTGGAGTCTCCGACAAAACACTGAAGCTTTCTTT.

This chain links TRBV15 with TRBJ1-2; possible D gene TRBD1, 5 bases. V was shortened by 4 bases and J by 8 bases, with 14 bases between the two germline ends. Germline-derived CDR1 and CDR2 are LNHNV and YYDKDF (reference sequence). The CDR3 has 13 amino acids. The CDR3 protein is CATSKQVWDGYTF. DNA for the CDR3: TGTGCCACCAGCAAGCAAGTATGGGACGGCTACACCTTC.

The J gene is TRBJ2-3, the V gene TRBV6-1; possibly TRBD2 for D (6 bases). V was clipped by 6 bases and J by 2 bases, with 15 bases between them. CDR3 length: 15 residues. Germline CDR1 is MNHNS and CDR2 is SASEGT. DNA of the CDR3: TGTGCCAGCAGGGAGGGGCGATTGAACACAGATACGCAGTATTTT. Protein: CASREGRLNTDTQYF.

The V and J genes are TRBV5-1 and TRBJ2-7; perhaps TRBD2 as D (6 bases). The length of the CDR3 is 14 residues. V was trimmed by 5 bases and J by 2 bases, leaving 14 bases between them. CDR1 SGHRS and CDR2 YFSETQ come from the germline V gene. This chain's CDR3 is CASSMMRGPYEQYF. CDR3 sequence (DNA): TGCGCCAGCAGTATGATGCGGGGTCCCTACGAGCAGTACTTC.

The V call is TRBV5-1, the J call TRBJ2-3; unclear D gene. This CDR3 is built from 11 residues. V lost 3 bases and J 7 bases, leaving 6 bases between the germline ends. Germline CDR1 SGHRS, CDR2 YFSETQ. The chain's CDR3 is CASSSENTQYF. DNA for the CDR3: TGCGCCAGCAGCTCCGAGAATACGCAGTATTTT. The variable domain in full, completed from reference TRBV5-1 and TRBJ2-3, reads KAGVTQTPRYLIKTRGQQVTLSCSPISGHRSVSWYQQTPGQGLQFLFEYFSETQRNKGNFPGRFSGRQFSNSRSEMNVSTLELGDSALYLCASSSENTQYFGPGTRLTVL.

The chain uses TRBV12-2 and TRBJ2-7; the table's D call, TRBD2, was not checked against the DNA. TRBV12-2 is flagged as a pseudogene. The length of the CDR3 is 17 residues. In DNA form, the CDR3 reads TGTGCAAGTCGCTTAGCGCGACTAGCGGAAAGCTCCTACGAGCAGTACTTC. This sequence encodes CASRLARLAESSYEQYF.

This clone was found once. The V and J genes are TRBV15 and TRBJ1-2, with D possibly TRBD1 on 5 matching bases. Looked up from germline, CDR1 is LNHNV and CDR2 is YYDKDF (reference sequence). The CDR3 runs to 14 residues. V was pared by 2 bases and J by 8 bases, with 15 bases between. CDR3 sequence (DNA): TGTGCCACCAGCAGATCCGAAGCCAGGGACGGCTACACCTTC. Its translation is CATSRSEARDGYTF. The full variable domain, rest sourced from reference TRBV15 and TRBJ1-2, is DAMVIQNPRYQVTQFGKPVTLSCSQTLNHNVMYWYQQKSSQAPKLLFHYYDKDFNNEADTPDNFQSRRPNTSFCFLDIRSPGLGDTAMYLCATSRSEARDGYTFGSGTRLTVV.

The J gene is TRBJ1-4, the V gene TRBV29-1; tentative D call: TRBD1 (5 bases). Trimming cost V 6 bases and J 0 bases, with 8 bases left between them. The CDR3 totals 13 residues. Germline V lookup: CDR1 SQVTM, CDR2 ANQGSEA. The CDR3 DNA sequence: TGCAGCGTCTGGGGGGCAACTAATGAAAAACTGTTTTTT. The encoded protein is CSVWGATNEKLFF.

This chain uses TRBV7-9 with TRBJ1-2, with a possible D match to TRBD1 (5 bases). V lost 1 base and J 3 bases, leaving 15 bases between the germline ends. The CDR3 is 16 amino acids. Looked up from germline, CDR1 is SEHNR and CDR2 is FQNEAQ (reference sequence). The CDR3 is CASSLGGANPYYGYTF. CDR3 coding DNA: TGTGCCAGCAGCTTAGGGGGCGCAAACCCCTACTATGGCTACACCTTC.

As to this clone: Other DNA sequences within the sample encode an identical CDR3. The J gene is TRBJ2-7, the V gene TRBV5-1; D is unclear. V was trimmed by 1 base and J by 0 bases, leaving 8 bases between them. Germline V CDR1 and CDR2: SGHRS, YFSETQ. The CDR3 loop spans 14 amino acids. The CDR3 nucleotides are TGCGCCAGCAGCTTGTCGGCTGGCTCCTACGAGCAGTACTTC. It codes for CASSLSAGSYEQYF.

This chain connects TRBV10-3 to TRBJ2-7, with 8 bases that match TRBD2. CDR1 ENHRY and CDR2 SYGVKD come from the germline V gene. The CDR3 contains 14 residues. Losses at the gene ends were 5 bases for V and 7 bases for J; bases not matched to a gene: 10. As DNA, the CDR3 is TGTGCCATCAGTTCCCCATCGGGGGGGCGGGAGCAGTACTTC. Translated, it gives CAISSPSGGREQYF.

This chain joins TRBV28 and TRBJ1-3; D perhaps matches TRBD1 (5 bases). The CDR3 consists of 15 residues. Germline CDR1 and CDR2: MDHEN and SYDVKM. V shed 2 bases and J shed 0 bases, with 8 bases lying between them. The CDR3 bases are TGTGCCAGCAGTTTAGGGGGGTTCTCTGGAAACACCATATATTTT. It specifies CASSLGGFSGNTIYF.

This sequence joins TRBV7-6 and TRBJ2-2; D is unclear. The germline CDR1 and CDR2 sequences are SGHVS and FNYEAQ. Trimming cost V 2 bases and J 0 bases, with 4 bases left between them. The CDR3 consists of 14 residues. CDR3 DNA sequence: TGTGCCAGCAGCTTACCTTCGAACACCGGGGAGCTGTTTTTT. Protein sequence: CASSLPSNTGELFF.